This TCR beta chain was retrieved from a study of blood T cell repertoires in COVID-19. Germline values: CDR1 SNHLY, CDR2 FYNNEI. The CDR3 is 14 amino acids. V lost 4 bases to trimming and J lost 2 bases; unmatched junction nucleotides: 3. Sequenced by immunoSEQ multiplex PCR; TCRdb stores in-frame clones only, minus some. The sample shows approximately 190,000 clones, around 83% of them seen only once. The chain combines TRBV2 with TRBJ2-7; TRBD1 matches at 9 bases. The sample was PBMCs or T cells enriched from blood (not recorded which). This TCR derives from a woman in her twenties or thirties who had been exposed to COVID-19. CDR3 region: CASSAQGAPYEQYF. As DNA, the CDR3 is TGTGCCAGCAGTGCACAGGGGGCCCCCTACGAGCAGTACTTC.